The text below deals with one TCR beta chain. The clone's antigen remains unknown. This sequence is one base from a far larger clone and is likely a read error. All patients had node-negative disease on CT and PET/CT, and none had a history of other malignancies or prior chemotherapy or radiotherapy. At each of two time points, about 6 milliliters of peripheral venous blood were collected into EDTA tubes. PBMCs were isolated by Ficoll-Paque Plus density-gradient centrifugation. Right after collection, samples were placed at -80 degrees C and kept there until analysis. This sample was included in a study of prognosis after radiotherapy for stage I lung cancer (dated by TCRdb to the early 2020s). Turning to the overall study: About 20 stage I NSCLC patients were enrolled in Nanjing, China, between early 2018 and January 2019. Four to six patients had oligometastatic NSCLC after their primary tumor was surgically resected, and fourteen patients had newly diagnosed primary stage I lung tumors. Every patient was deemed medically inoperable, roughly eleven because of comorbidities and more than five because they refused surgery. The cohort included about twelve men and several women, with a median age of approximately 74 years and a range of roughly 53 to 85 years. About a dozen patients had adenocarcinoma and about seven had squamous cell carcinoma as the tumor histology. Image-guided IMRT or VMAT was used to deliver SBRT in 3 to 5 fractions at a biologically effective dose of at least 100 Gy. Concurrent therapy was not administered to any patient alongside SBRT. After SBRT, distant metastases developed in about 20% of the 19 patients at a median of approximately seven months, while the remaining 15 patients had no significant progression. This study profiled peripheral blood TCR beta repertoires from stage I NSCLC patients before and after stereotactic body radiotherapy and linked the repertoires to distant failure. The study sequenced about 38 blood samples from roughly 19 patients, one before and one after SBRT per patient. Overall results and qualifications from the work: No determination of tumor specificity was made for expanded TCR clones. Post-SBRT Shannon entropy and its change from baseline were lower in patients who developed distant metastases; baseline Shannon entropy was not associated with metastases. TRBV and TRBJ usage frequencies reportedly varied with metastasis status, involving two V genes at baseline and nine V and two J genes after SBRT. Unique TCR clone counts fell after SBRT (median approximately 9,900 before versus 6,500 to 7,500 after; Wilcoxon paired P=0.011). Limitations of the study included a small cohort and short follow-up, and the study findings need independent validation. No adjustment for multiple comparisons was applied to any of the reported P values.

Two rounds of multiplex PCR were performed to amplify the TCR beta CDR3 region from genomic DNA. In the first PCR round, primers specific to each TRBV and TRBJ gene were used, and the primer sequences were filed in Chinese patent CN105087789A. Universal primers were used in the second PCR round. The Roche High Pure PCR Template Preparation Kit was used to extract genomic DNA from frozen PBMCs. Libraries were sequenced paired-end with 151 bp reads on an Illumina HiSeq 3000. The paper's processing steps were these. Raw reads lacking the multiplex PCR primer sequences were removed with CutAdapt. High-quality paired reads were merged into contigs with PEAR. MiXCR assigned TRB V, D and J gene segments to each contig by aligning to reference sequences. CDR3 sequences were clustered by base quality and sequence similarity to remove sequencing errors. Diversity was measured as Shannon entropy normalized by the natural log of productive TCR sequence number. One minus Shannon entropy divided by the natural log of the number of unique clonotypes was used as the definition of clonality. Using the Youden index from ROC curves, the researchers picked the repertoire-metric cut-offs for progression-free survival, and all analyses were carried out in R 3.5.3. TCRdb passed the public sequencing reads through fastp at Q25 and MiXCR, retaining productive beta sequences. Every entry covers one CDR3 protein and lists the most common genes and DNA from its rows. The V and J calls were not made by the authors but by TCRdb's processing. The table for this sample lists some 34,000 distinct CDR3 sequences; less than 40% of them were counted only once. The top ten hold 16% of the sample.

Measured from the cysteine to the phenylalanine, the CDR3 is 13 residues long. The kept DNA is CDR3 alone, 39 bases in frame from the first base. Per the germline V gene, MNHEY is the CDR1 and SVGAGI is the CDR2. The sequence links TRBV6-5 to TRBJ2-7; matching of 5 bases hints at TRBD1 as the D gene. This TCR came from a donor aged 50 or older with non-small cell lung cancer. Source: PBMCs, taken before or after stereotactic body radiation therapy (not recorded which). The CDR3 region has the sequence CASRGASSYVQYF. The nucleotides are TGTGCCAGCAGAGGGGCGAGCTCCTACGTGCAGTACTTC.